The 24 T cell receptor beta chains reported below all come from one sample, sequenced in a study of CD8 T cells in ankylosing spondylitis. TCRdb re-called the 5' RACE reads through MiXCR, storing one row per CDR3 protein. The data show roughly 700,000 distinct CDR3 sequences, 15% to 20% seen once. What these receptors recognize is not known. Overall study results and limits: There was a TCR beta motif, made of fewer than 10 highly homologous variants, that appeared characteristic of ankylosing spondylitis blood.

The material sequenced was blood, either unsorted or a sorted T cell fraction (not recorded which). All receptors derive from a male donor with ankylosing spondylitis.

This clonotype turned up a few times. The V and J genes are TRBV5-4 and TRBJ2-5; 8 bases are a match to TRBD2. Germline V gene lookup returns CDR1 SGHNT and CDR2 YYREEE (reference sequence). CDR3 length: 19 residues. V dropped 2 bases and J dropped 2; count of bases not matched to a gene: 17. The CDR3 DNA reads TGTGCCAGCAGCTTTATGATAAGCCAGCGGGGGTGGAAGCAAGAGACCCAGTACTTC. It translates to CASSFMISQRGWKQETQYF.

This clonotype occurred a few times. The rearrangement joins TRBV5-1 to TRBJ2-5; 13 bases are shared with TRBD2. J lost 1 base, V lost 4 bases, and 1 base had no gene match. The CDR3 is made up of 15 amino acids. Germline CDR1 SGHRS, CDR2 YFSETQ. The CDR3 DNA is TGCGCCAGCAGCGGACTAGCGGGAGCCCAAGAGACCCAGTACTTC. Encoded protein: CASSGLAGAQETQYF.

This clonotype appeared a few times. This chain connects TRBV12-3 or TRBV12-4 to TRBJ2-7, with D unclear. The CDR3 extends over 12 amino acids. Trimming removed 4 bases at V and 7 bases at J, with 11 bases between. CDR3 residues: CASSSGPWEQYF. DNA of the CDR3: TGTGCCAGCAGTTCGGGCCCCTGGGAGCAGTACTTC.

The chain has TRBV11-2 and TRBJ1-1; weak D call: TRBD1 (5 bases). Trimming took 5 bases from V and 5 from J, leaving 12 bases between them. This CDR3 contains 13 residues. Germline V gene lookup returns CDR1 SGHAT and CDR2 FQNNGV. The CDR3 region has the DNA TGTGCCAGCAGCCAACGCAGGGTTACTGAAGCTTTCTTT. Its translation: CASSQRRVTEAFF.

This clonotype was seen only a few times. The chain joins TRBV7-9 to TRBJ1-4; 7 bases are shared with TRBD1. The CDR3 is made up of 15 amino acids. V shed 1 base, J shed 4 bases, and the junction held 3 bases outside the gene matches. Germline V gene lookup returns CDR1 SEHNR and CDR2 FQNEAQ (reference sequence). DNA for the CDR3: TGTGCCAGCAGCTTAGGGGGACAGTTTAATGAAAAACTGTTTTTT. Its protein product is CASSLGGQFNEKLFF. The full variable domain, with the rest looked up from reference TRBV7-9 and TRBJ1-4, is DTGVSQNPRHKITKRGQNVTFRCDPISEHNRLYWYRQTLGQGPEFLTYFQNEAQLEKSRLLSDRFSAERPKGSFSTLEIQRTEQGDSAMYLCASSLGGQFNEKLFFGSGTQLSVL.

The rearrangement links TRBV7-3 to TRBJ2-3; a weak D match, TRBD1 (6 bases). The V gene lost 1 base and the J gene lost 10 bases, with 9 bases spanning the gap. The CDR3 runs 12 residues. The germline V gene encodes CDR1 SGHTA and CDR2 FQGTGA. CDR3: CASSLMGQSQYF. The CDR3 bases are TGTGCCAGCAGCTTAATGGGACAATCGCAGTATTTT.

J is TRBJ1-5 and V is TRBV19; TRBD1 might be the D (5 bases). This CDR3 is built from 13 residues. Per germline, CDR1 LNHDA and CDR2 SQIVND (reference sequence). V was pared by 9 bases and J by 5 bases, with 14 bases between. The CDR3 nucleotides read TGTGCCAGCTCCGCAGGGAGGGATCAGCCCCAGCATTTT. Amino acids: CASSAGRDQPQHF.

This clonotype came up a few times. The CDR3 DNA follows: TGTGCCAGCAGCGCTACGGGACAGGGCCCGAACACTGAAGCTTTCTTT. It specifies CASSATGQGPNTEAFF. The chain joins TRBV9 to TRBJ1-1; 9 bases are a match to TRBD1. Per germline, CDR1 SGDLS and CDR2 YYNGEE. The length of the CDR3 is 16 residues. V gave up 3 bases and J gave up 1 base; unmatched junction bases: 7.

This clonotype was counted only a few times. V usage is TRBV27 and J usage is TRBJ1-1, with 7 positions matching TRBD1. The CDR3 loop spans 16 amino acids. CDR1 is MNHEY and CDR2 is SMNVEV in the germline V gene (reference sequence). J gave up 1 base and V 5 bases, and 10 bases lay outside the gene matches. CDR3 in DNA: TGTGCCAGCAGTCCCCTGGACAGGTGGAGGAACACTGAAGCTTTCTTT. It yields the protein CASSPLDRWRNTEAFF.

A few counts support this clonotype. The chain carries TRBV5-1 and TRBJ2-7, with a possible D match to TRBD2 (5 bases). In germline, CDR1 is SGHRS, CDR2 YFSETQ. Trimming cost V 4 bases and J 7 bases, with 18 bases left between them. This CDR3 contains 14 residues. CDR3 in DNA: TGCGCCAGCAGCCCGAGTGGAGGTGGAGGAGAGCAGTACTTC. Translating it yields CASSPSGGGGEQYF.

The CDR3 DNA reads TGTGCCAGCAGTATCCAGGGTAGAAACACCATATATTTT. This translates into CASSIQGRNTIYF. This chain uses TRBV12-3 or TRBV12-4 with TRBJ1-3; maybe TRBD1 (5 bases). This CDR3 has 13 residues. Trimming stripped 5 bases from V and 5 bases from J, with 10 bases between.

This clonotype has just a few counts. This chain uses TRBV9 with TRBJ1-6; tentatively, D is TRBD1 (6 bases). Germline assignment: CDR1 SGDLS and CDR2 YYNGEE. This CDR3 spans 14 amino acids. Trimming left V 5 bases short and J 7 bases short, with 13 bases between. The CDR3 DNA is TGTGCCAGCAGGCAGACAGGACTCAATTCACCCCTCCACTTT. This sequence encodes CASRQTGLNSPLHF.

This clonotype was seen a handful of times. The chain carries TRBV7-2 and TRBJ2-5, with TRBD2 matching 7 bases. After removal of 5 bases from V and 2 bases from J, the junction contained 8 bases not matched to a gene. Germline CDR1 and CDR2: SGHTA and FQGNSA. This CDR3 has 15 residues. CDR3 amino acids: CASSTSSGIQETQYF. As DNA, the CDR3 is TGTGCCAGCAGCACCTCTAGCGGAATTCAAGAGACCCAGTACTTC.

V gene TRBV29-1 combines with J gene TRBJ2-7; D gene unclear. The CDR3 is made up of 13 amino acids. The V end was cut by 4 bases, the J end by 0 bases, with 10 bases between. Per the germline V gene, CDR1 is SQVTM and CDR2 is ANQGSEA. In DNA, the CDR3 is TGCAGCGTTGCTTGGCGTAACTCCTACGAGCAGTACTTC. It yields the protein CSVAWRNSYEQYF.

The chain recombines TRBV27 with TRBJ2-2; D is possibly TRBD1 (6 bases). CDR1 and CDR2 from the germline V gene are MNHEY and SMNVEV (reference sequence). CDR3 length: 17 residues. V lost 3 bases to trimming and J lost 1 base, with 15 bases between them. The CDR3 reads CASSFSSTGMNTGELFF. The CDR3, as DNA: TGTGCCAGCAGTTTTTCCTCGACAGGAATGAACACCGGGGAGCTGTTTTTT.

CDR3 nucleotide sequence: TGTGCCAGCAGTGAAGGGACTAGCGGGATAAATGAGCAGTTCTTC. Its protein is CASSEGTSGINEQFF. This chain connects TRBV6-1 to TRBJ2-1, with 12 nucleotides matching TRBD2. V lost 1 base, J lost 7 bases, and 2 bases stayed unmatched. The germline gives CDR1 MNHNS, CDR2 SASEGT. This CDR3 is built from 15 residues.

This clonotype was detected a few times. This chain joins TRBV12-3 or TRBV12-4 and TRBJ2-7; unclear D gene. Trimming cost V 1 base and J 0 bases, with 10 bases left between them. This CDR3 comprises 15 residues. CDR3 region: CASSLVQTSSYEQYF. CDR3 DNA sequence: TGTGCCAGCAGTTTAGTACAGACATCCTCCTACGAGCAGTACTTC.

The table lists this clonotype with a few counts. This chain joins TRBV5-1 and TRBJ2-7, with D hard to call. This CDR3 is 16 amino acids long. V was cut by 0 bases and J by 0 bases, with 13 bases left in between. Germline CDR1 reads SGHRS; CDR2 reads YFSETQ. The DNA of the CDR3 is TGCGCCAGCAGCTTGGGTCGTGCAGGAAGCTCCTACGAGCAGTACTTC. Its protein is CASSLGRAGSSYEQYF.

This clonotype was observed a few times. V usage is TRBV30 and J usage is TRBJ2-2; D gene ambiguous. Per the germline V gene, CDR1 is GTSNPN and CDR2 is SVGIG (reference sequence). This CDR3 is built from 13 residues. The V end was cut by 3 bases, the J end by 2 bases, with 7 bases between. The CDR3 is CAWRSSNTGELFF. The CDR3 nucleotides read TGTGCCTGGAGGAGTTCAAACACCGGGGAGCTGTTTTTT.

This rearrangement joins TRBV27 to TRBJ2-5; D possibly corresponds to TRBD1 (5 bases). The length of the CDR3 is 15 residues. Germline CDR1 and CDR2: MNHEY and SMNVEV (reference sequence). Trimming shortened V by 4 bases and J by 2 bases, and 14 bases separated the two germline ends. The CDR3 sequence is CASSSSGLEQETQYF. The CDR3 coding sequence is TGTGCCAGCAGTTCATCAGGGTTGGAGCAAGAGACCCAGTACTTC.

To note about this clonotype: A read error may explain this, as a much larger clone is one base away. The chain recombines TRBV3-1 with TRBJ2-7; no firm D call. Trimming stripped 0 bases from V and 3 bases from J, with 3 bases between. Germline V CDR1 and CDR2: LGHDT, YNNKEL (reference sequence). The CDR3 loop spans 12 amino acids. CDR3 protein: CASSQDNYEQYF. As DNA, the CDR3 is TGTGCCAGCAGCCAAGACAACTACGAGCAGTACTTC.

This clonotype was seen only a few times. The chain uses TRBV15 and TRBJ2-2; no firm D call. The length of the CDR3 is 14 residues. Germline values: CDR1 LNHNV, CDR2 YYDKDF (reference sequence). The V end lost 0 bases, the J end lost 2 bases, and 4 bases lay between the germline ends. The CDR3 DNA follows: TGTGCCACCAGCAGAGATGAAAACACCGGGGAGCTGTTTTTT. Protein product: CATSRDENTGELFF.

This clonotype was detected only a few times. The chain recombines TRBV12-3 or TRBV12-4 with TRBJ2-5; D possibly corresponds to TRBD1 (6 bases). Deletions cut 6 bases from V and 4 bases from J, with 12 bases between. CDR3 length: 13 residues. CDR3 coding DNA: TGTGCCAGCAGACAAACAGGGAGAGAGACCCAGTACTTC. It specifies CASRQTGRETQYF.

J is TRBJ2-5 and V is TRBV11-2; 13 bases align to TRBD2. Germline V CDR1 and CDR2: SGHAT, FQNNGV. The CDR3 has 17 amino acids. Trimming at V came to 5 bases and at J to 2 bases, leaving 8 bases not matched to a gene. CDR3 DNA sequence: TGTGCCAGCAGCCCAGGACTAGCGGGGGCTATACAAGAGACCCAGTACTTC. It specifies CASSPGLAGAIQETQYF.